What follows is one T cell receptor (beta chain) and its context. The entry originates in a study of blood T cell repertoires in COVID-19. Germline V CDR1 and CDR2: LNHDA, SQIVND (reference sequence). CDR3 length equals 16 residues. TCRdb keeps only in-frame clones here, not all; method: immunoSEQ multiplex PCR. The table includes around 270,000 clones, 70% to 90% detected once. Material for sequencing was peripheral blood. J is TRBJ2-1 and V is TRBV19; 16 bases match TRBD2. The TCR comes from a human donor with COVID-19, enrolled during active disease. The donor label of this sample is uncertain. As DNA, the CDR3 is TGTGCACCCCGGGGACTAGCGGGAGGGATACATAGTGAGCAGTTCTTC. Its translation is CAPRGLAGGIHSEQFF.